This TCR beta chain stems from a study of siplizumab effects on memory and regulatory T cells. Study-level findings and limits: A naive or memory phenotype could not be assigned to roughly 75-96% of the proliferating CD4+ or CD8+ clones. Memory cells seemed less diverse than naive T cells, which seemed major alloresponse contributors.

Each sample yielded around 9.6 x 10^4 assayed TCR templates. Method: immunoSEQ multiplex PCR; TCRdb's copy keeps in-frame clones and lacks some. The sample holds about 97,000 clones, 80% to 95% seen once. V was clipped by 0 bases and J by 2 bases, with 8 bases between them. The CDR3 is made up of 15 amino acids. Germline CDR1 reads GTSNPN; CDR2 reads SVGIG (reference sequence). In the case of this clone: Its matching antigen is unknown.

The receptor was derived from a human donor in good health. Specimen: CD4+ T cells sorted from blood. The chain is built from TRBV30 and TRBJ2-6; tentative D call: TRBD1 (6 bases). In DNA form, the CDR3 reads TGTGCCTGGAGTGTAAAGGGGGCTGGGGCCAACGTCCTGACTTTC. Amino acid sequence: CAWSVKGAGANVLTF.